Listed here are 22 T cell receptor beta chains from one sample, sequenced in a study of blood T cell repertoires in COVID-19. Using immunoSEQ multiplex PCR, the repertoire was profiled, and TCRdb retains in-frame clones only, with some absent. This table holds 100,000 to 150,000 clones, about 90% found once. Sequences were obtained from peripheral blood. All receptors derive from a man aged 50-59 years with active COVID-19.

This clone was recorded once. The rearrangement links TRBV10-3 to TRBJ2-7; 7 nucleotides match TRBD1. CDR1 and CDR2 (germline): ENHRY, SYGVKD. The V segment lost 0 bases and the J segment 2 bases; nucleotides outside the gene matches: 4. The CDR3 contains 15 residues. This CDR3 is CAISESGQGAYEQYF. DNA of the CDR3: TGTGCCATCAGTGAGTCGGGGCAGGGGGCCTACGAGCAGTACTTC.

The gene calls are TRBV5-1 and TRBJ2-1, with TRBD1 identical over 7 bases. The length of the CDR3 is 16 residues. The germline CDR1 and CDR2 sequences are SGHRS and YFSETQ. Trimming cost V 0 bases and J 0 bases; bases outside gene matches: 3. The CDR3 protein is CASSLAGTVSYNEQFF. As DNA, the CDR3 is TGCGCCAGCAGCTTGGCCGGGACAGTCTCCTACAATGAGCAGTTCTTC.

The chain combines TRBV6-5 with TRBJ1-5; the D gene is possibly TRBD1 (5 bases). The CDR3 is 13 amino acids. Trimming took off 7 bases at V and 2 bases at J, with 9 bases between the two ends. CDR1 MNHEY and CDR2 SVGAGI come from the germline V gene. This CDR3 reads CASTAGGNQPQHF. DNA for the CDR3: TGTGCCAGCACCGCGGGGGGCAATCAGCCCCAGCATTTT.

This rearrangement joins TRBV3-1 (or the pseudogene TRBV3-2) to TRBJ2-7; a weak D match, TRBD2 (7 bases). This CDR3 region has 15 residues. CDR1 and CDR2 (germline): LGHDT, YNNKEL (reference sequence). Trimming left V 0 bases short and J 7 bases short, with 16 bases between. CDR3 amino acids: CASSQDSGGLGEQYF. CDR3 in DNA: TGTGCCAGCAGCCAAGATTCGGGGGGCCTGGGGGAGCAGTACTTC.

The chain couples TRBV29-1 to TRBJ2-4; D is perhaps TRBD2 (6 bases). The V gene's germline CDR1 is SQVTM and CDR2 ANQGSEA. The CDR3 runs to 13 residues. Trimming stripped 1 base from V and 6 bases from J, with 10 bases between. The CDR3 DNA reads TGCAGCGTTGAAGTTGGGGGAGGAAACATTCAGTACTTC. This translates into CSVEVGGGNIQYF.

This sequence joins TRBV10-3 and TRBJ2-1; 7 bases line up with TRBD2. The germline V gene encodes CDR1 ENHRY and CDR2 SYGVKD. The J segment lost 4 bases and the V segment lost 11 bases, leaving 11 bases of the junction unmatched. This CDR3 is built from 14 residues. CDR3 sequence: CASLAEGPYNEQFF. For the CDR3, the DNA is TGTGCCTCCCTAGCGGAGGGGCCTTACAATGAGCAGTTCTTC.

A single count supports this clone. The J gene is TRBJ1-4, the V gene TRBV4-2; TRBD1 might be the D (6 bases). Trimming took off 0 bases at V and 8 bases at J, with 16 bases between the two ends. Germline values: CDR1 LGHNA, CDR2 YNFKEQ. This CDR3 contains 16 residues. For the CDR3, the DNA is TGTGCCAGCAGCCAAGATTTCGGACAGCCGGAGGAAAAACTGTTTTTT. Its translation: CASSQDFGQPEEKLFF.

This clone was seen a single time. The chain has TRBV4-1 and TRBJ2-7, with 14 bases lining up with TRBD2. From germline, CDR1 is MGHRA and CDR2 YSYEKL. CDR3 size: 15 residues. The V segment lost 4 bases and the J segment 2 bases; nucleotides outside the gene matches: 1. The CDR3 nucleotides are TGCGCCAGCAGCCGACTAGCGGGGGGGCCCTACGAGCAGTACTTC. Translated, it gives CASSRLAGGPYEQYF.

This chain links TRBV12-3 or TRBV12-4 with TRBJ1-2; no firm D call. This CDR3 has 13 residues. The V end lost 2 bases, the J end lost 4 bases, and 8 bases lay between the germline ends. The CDR3 nucleotides read TGTGCCAGCAGTTTATCCCCTGTCTATGGCTACACCTTC. Translated: CASSLSPVYGYTF.

This rearrangement joins TRBV27 to TRBJ1-6; D is unclear. Per germline, CDR1 MNHEY and CDR2 SMNVEV (reference sequence). This CDR3 spans 15 amino acids. Trimming removed 5 bases from V and 4 bases from J, with 12 bases in between. CDR3: CASSPPAEYNSPLHF. Written as DNA, the CDR3 is TGTGCCAGCAGTCCCCCAGCGGAATATAATTCACCCCTCCACTTT.

The chain joins TRBV19 to TRBJ1-5, with D hard to call. V was cut by 7 bases and J by 2 bases, with 6 bases left in between. In germline, CDR1 is LNHDA, CDR2 SQIVND (reference sequence). The CDR3 covers 12 residues. The CDR3 sequence is CASTEGNQPQHF. The DNA for the CDR3 is TGTGCCAGTACCGAGGGCAATCAGCCCCAGCATTTT.

The chain carries TRBV3-1 (or the pseudogene TRBV3-2) and TRBJ2-3, with TRBD2 identical over 10 bases. The CDR3 extends over 16 amino acids. Germline CDR1 is LGHDT and CDR2 is YNNKEL (reference sequence). The J segment lost 2 bases and the V segment lost 5 bases, leaving 7 bases of the junction unmatched. The CDR3: CASSVSGGRYTDTQYF. The CDR3 DNA follows: TGTGCCAGCAGCGTTAGCGGGGGGCGCTACACAGATACGCAGTATTTT.

CDR3 in DNA: TGTGCCAGCAGCTTAGGGCGGGGCCAAGAGACCCAGTACTTC. It is translated as CASSLGRGQETQYF. The chain employs TRBV11-2 and TRBJ2-5, with TRBD2 as a possible D gene (6 bases). CDR1 SGHAT and CDR2 FQNNGV come from the germline V gene. Trimming took off 1 base at V and 1 base at J, with 7 bases between the two ends. This CDR3 has 14 residues.

This rearrangement joins TRBV2 to TRBJ1-1; TRBD1 might be the D (6 bases). This CDR3 comprises 15 residues. V dropped 6 bases and J dropped 6 bases, with 20 bases sitting between them. Germline V lookup: CDR1 SNHLY, CDR2 FYNNEI. In DNA form, the CDR3 reads TGTGCCAGCAGGAGGGGTGTGTATGGGGGCGCTGAAGCTTTCTTT. Its protein product is CASRRGVYGGAEAFF.

CDR3 loop: CASSKVCLEALIQARGQYF. CDR3 DNA: TGTGCCAGCAGCAAAGTTTGTCTTGAGGCACTCATCCAAGCCCGAGGGCAGTACTTC. J is TRBJ2-7 and V is TRBV21-1; the D segment call TRBD2 is taken from the table without a DNA check. TRBV21-1 corresponds to a pseudogene. CDR3 length: 19 amino acids.

This chain joins TRBV5-4 and TRBJ1-1; D perhaps matches TRBD1 (5 bases). Trimming pared 5 bases from V and 4 bases from J, leaving 18 bases between. Germline loops: CDR1 SGHNT, CDR2 YYREEE (reference sequence). The CDR3 runs to 15 residues. CDR3 sequence reads: CASRRDSSTPTEAFF. The CDR3 bases are TGTGCCAGCAGGCGGGACTCTTCCACTCCCACTGAAGCTTTCTTT.

The J gene is TRBJ2-7, the V gene TRBV5-1; TRBD2 agrees at 8 bases. Germline V lookup: CDR1 SGHRS, CDR2 YFSETQ. The CDR3 length is 13 residues. The trim removed 2 bases at V and 6 bases at J, leaving 4 bases unmatched. The CDR3 loop is CASSFGLASEQYF. DNA for the CDR3: TGCGCCAGCAGCTTCGGACTAGCTAGCGAGCAGTACTTC.

This sequence joins TRBV12-2 and TRBJ2-1; whether TRBD2, the table's D call, matches the DNA was not checked. TRBV12-2 is marked as a pseudogene. The CDR3 consists of 16 residues. The CDR3 DNA reads as TGTGCAAGTCGCTTTCCCTTAAGCGGGGCGTACAATGAGCAGTTCTTC. This codes for CASRFPLSGAYNEQFF.

This clone was recorded once. The rearrangement uses TRBV21-1 and TRBJ1-5; TRBD1, the table's D call, lacks a check against the DNA. TRBV21-1 is flagged as a pseudogene. The CDR3 loop spans 16 amino acids. The CDR3 DNA reads TGTGCCAGCAGCCTCCGGGACAGGGGATCAAATCAGCCCCAGCATTTT. Its translation is CASSLRDRGSNQPQHF.

This clone was observed a single time. The chain has TRBV6-5 and TRBJ1-2; D might be TRBD1 (6 bases). This CDR3 is built from 10 residues. Germline V gives CDR1 MNHEY, CDR2 SVGAGI. Here the CDR3 DNA reads TGTGGGACAGTAAACTATGGCTACACCTTC. Amino acid sequence: CGTVNYGYTF.

J is TRBJ2-7 and V is TRBV6-5, with 8 nucleotides matching TRBD1. The CDR3 contains 15 residues. Unmatched junction bases numbered 10, after V lost 6 bases and J lost 3 bases. CDR1 and CDR2 (germline): MNHEY, SVGAGI. CDR3 sequence (DNA): TGTGCCAGCAGCCAAACCTCAGGGGGCGGCTACGAGCAGTACTTC. It is translated as CASSQTSGGGYEQYF.

V and J are TRBV2 and TRBJ1-6, with TRBD1 matching over 10 bases. This CDR3 region has 15 residues. Per the germline V gene, CDR1 is SNHLY and CDR2 is FYNNEI. With 6 bases clipped from V and 7 bases from J, the junction kept 6 bases outside the gene matches. The CDR3 loop reads CASRDRGYLNSPLHF. The DNA for the CDR3 is TGTGCCAGCAGGGACAGGGGGTATTTGAATTCACCCCTCCACTTT.